This T cell receptor beta chain was captured in a study of response to subunit inactivated influenza vaccine. TCRdb ran MiXCR on the RT-PCR reads and lists one entry per CDR3 protein. The sample holds around 580,000 distinct CDR3 sequences, about an eighth seen once. Germline loops: CDR1 SEHNR, CDR2 FQNEAQ (reference sequence). V was cut by 6 bases and J by 2 bases, with 14 bases left in between. The CDR3 sequence is 15 residues long. The sequenced sample was PBMCs from blood, obtained on the day of vaccination. The sequence came from a man aged 50 to 59 who received an inactivated influenza vaccine. The V and J genes are TRBV7-9 and TRBJ1-3, with TRBD1 as a possible D gene (6 bases). In DNA, the CDR3 is TGTGCCAGCAGACTAGGGGGAGGGGCTGGAAACACCATATATTTT. This encodes CASRLGGGAGNTIYF.